These 22 T cell receptor beta chains originate from one sample sequenced in a study of cytomegalovirus exposure and HLA in healthy donors. PCR was performed using 60 Vbeta and 13 Jbeta primers. Clones were sequenced by immunoSEQ multiplex PCR, and TCRdb holds only the in-frame ones, with some missing. The data show 120,000 to 150,000 clones, almost 80% seen once. The specimen was PBMCs. All receptors come from a woman under 40 in good health and CMV-seronegative.

The CDR3: CASSLREGSGNTIYF. The CDR3 region has the DNA TGTGCCAGCAGTTTAAGGGAGGGCTCTGGAAACACCATATATTTT. The chain employs TRBV27 and TRBJ1-3; unclear D gene. There are 15 residues in the CDR3. The V gene lost 2 bases and the J gene lost 0 bases, with 8 bases spanning the gap. Germline CDR1 MNHEY, CDR2 SMNVEV (reference sequence).

This sequence joins TRBV11-2 and TRBJ2-7; unclear D gene. Germline V gene lookup returns CDR1 SGHAT and CDR2 FQNNGV. Trimming left V 1 base short and J 3 bases short, with 10 bases between. This CDR3 comprises 14 residues. CDR3 sequence: CASSLGGFYYEQYF. DNA for the CDR3: TGTGCCAGCAGCTTAGGCGGCTTCTACTACGAGCAGTACTTC.

The chain is built from TRBV19 and TRBJ1-2; 8 bases fit TRBD1. CDR3 size: 14 residues. The ends lost 10 bases at V and 8 bases at J; junction bases unmatched: 15. Per the germline V gene, CDR1 is LNHDA and CDR2 is SQIVND (reference sequence). The CDR3 sequence: CATGGKIGQGGYTF. In nucleotides, the CDR3 is TGTGCCACCGGGGGGAAGATCGGACAGGGCGGCTACACCTTC.

The V and J genes are TRBV9 and TRBJ2-5; weak D call: TRBD2 (5 bases). CDR3 length equals 14 residues. The V end was cut by 4 bases, the J end by 4 bases, with 14 bases between. The germline V gene has CDR1 SGDLS and CDR2 YYNGEE. CDR3 nucleotides: TGTGCCAGCAGCCAAAATGAGGGTAGAGAGACCCAGTACTTC. Its protein product is CASSQNEGRETQYF. The full variable domain, in which reference TRBV9 and TRBJ2-5 provide the parts outside the CDR3, is DSGVTQTPKHLITATGQRVTLRCSPRSGDLSVYWYQQSLDQGLQFLIQYYNGEERAKGNILERFSAQQFPDLHSELNLSSLELGDSALYFCASSQNEGRETQYFGPGTRLLVL.

The chain has TRBV9 and TRBJ1-1; D call uncertain. The CDR3 totals 13 residues. Germline lookup yields CDR1 SGDLS and CDR2 YYNGEE. The V and J ends lost 0 bases and 4 bases respectively, with 7 bases between them. The CDR3 loop reads CASSVGVSTEAFF. The DNA of the CDR3 is TGTGCCAGCAGCGTAGGTGTTAGCACTGAAGCTTTCTTT.

The count of this clone is one. V gene TRBV18 combines with J gene TRBJ2-2, with TRBD1 matching 9 bases. J gave up 1 base and V 2 bases, and 2 bases lay outside the gene matches. The germline CDR1 and CDR2 sequences are KGHSH and LQKENI. The CDR3 runs 16 residues. The CDR3 DNA sequence: TGTGCCAGCTCACCAGAGGGACAGGGGAACACCGGGGAGCTGTTTTTT. Protein product: CASSPEGQGNTGELFF. Together with reference TRBV18 and TRBJ2-2, the CDR3 gives the full variable domain: NAGVMQNPRHLVRRRGQEARLRCSPMKGHSHVYWYRQLPEEGLKFMVYLQKENIIDESGMPKERFSAEFPKEGPSILRIQQVVRGDSAAYFCASSPEGQGNTGELFFGEGSRLTVL.

The rearrangement joins TRBV5-1 to TRBJ2-2; a weak D match, TRBD1 (5 bases). V shed 6 bases and J shed 4 bases, with 7 bases lying between them. The germline V gene encodes CDR1 SGHRS and CDR2 YFSETQ. The CDR3 spans 12 residues. The CDR3 sequence is CASTDSTGELFF. CDR3 nucleotide sequence: TGCGCCAGCACCGACAGCACCGGGGAGCTGTTTTTT.

This chain joins TRBV15 and TRBJ2-1, with 12 positions matching TRBD2. This CDR3 comprises 18 residues. Germline trimming cut 0 bases from V and 6 bases from J; bases unmatched to any gene: 9. Germline loops: CDR1 LNHNV, CDR2 YYDKDF (reference sequence). CDR3 sequence reads: CATSRDGTSGGFANEQFF. The DNA for the CDR3 is TGTGCCACCAGCAGAGATGGAACTAGCGGGGGGTTCGCCAATGAGCAGTTCTTC.

The chain recombines TRBV7-8 with TRBJ1-3; D is undetermined. V dropped 0 bases and J dropped 0 bases, with 9 bases sitting between them. The CDR3 contains 16 residues. Germline-derived CDR1 and CDR2 are SGHVS and FQNEAQ. The CDR3 region has the DNA TGTGCCAGCAGCTTAGCAGGCTGGAGCTCTGGAAACACCATATATTTT. It specifies CASSLAGWSSGNTIYF.

The chain has TRBV5-4 and TRBJ1-1; D perhaps matches TRBD1 (6 bases). V was pared by 3 bases and J by 2 bases, with 23 bases between. Germline V gives CDR1 SGHNT, CDR2 YYREEE (reference sequence). This CDR3 has 18 residues. The DNA for the CDR3 is TGTGCCAGCAGCTCTCAACCGGGGGGGCTTGGAGTTAACACTGAAGCTTTCTTT. It encodes CASSSQPGGLGVNTEAFF.

This chain links TRBV9 with TRBJ1-2; the match to TRBD1 covers 9 bases. CDR3 length: 14 residues. CDR1 and CDR2 (germline): SGDLS, YYNGEE. The V gene end was trimmed by 3 bases and the J gene end by 7 bases; junction bases not matched to a gene: 7. The CDR3 is CASSAGDRVSGYTF. CDR3 bases: TGTGCCAGCAGCGCTGGGGACAGGGTCTCTGGCTACACCTTC.

V gene TRBV5-6 combines with J gene TRBJ1-1; D ambiguous. The V gene lost 5 bases and the J gene lost 4 bases, with 18 bases spanning the gap. This CDR3 is 15 amino acids long. The V gene's germline CDR1 is SGHDT and CDR2 YYEEEE. The CDR3 DNA is TGTGCCAGCAGTTCCACGGCGAGGGCGCGCACTGAAGCTTTCTTT. The encoded protein is CASSSTARARTEAFF.

The rearrangement joins TRBV30 to TRBJ2-1; TRBD2 matches 10 bases. The CDR3 is 14 residues long. With 5 bases clipped from V and 4 bases from J, the junction kept 5 bases outside the gene matches. From germline, CDR1 is GTSNPN and CDR2 SVGIG (reference sequence). The CDR3 DNA reads as TGTGCCTGGGAGAGCGGGGGGGGTTACAATGAGCAGTTCTTC. Its protein product is CAWESGGGYNEQFF.

CDR3: CASNSRGPMSTQYF. CDR3 bases: TGTGCCAGCAATTCCAGGGGGCCCATGTCGACCCAGTACTTC. The V gene is TRBV27, the J gene TRBJ2-5; 8 bases map to TRBD1. Per the germline V gene, CDR1 is MNHEY and CDR2 is SMNVEV (reference sequence). V gave up 7 bases and J gave up 7 bases; unmatched junction bases: 11. There are 14 residues in the CDR3.

Comments on this clone: At the DNA level, this CDR3 is encoded by other sequences in the same sample as well. The chain uses TRBV6-6 and TRBJ1-2; the D gene is possibly TRBD1 (6 bases). The V end was cut by 2 bases, the J end by 4 bases, with 11 bases between. CDR3 length: 14 amino acids. Germline-derived CDR1 and CDR2 are MNHNY and SVGAGI (reference sequence). The CDR3 DNA follows: TGTGCCAGCAGTTACGGCGAAGGGGGCTATGGCTACACCTTC. It codes for CASSYGEGGYGYTF.

The chain employs TRBV7-6 and TRBJ2-1; 10 bases map to TRBD2. With V trimmed by 5 bases and J by 2 bases, 15 bases remained unmatched. The CDR3 spans 19 residues. Germline lookup yields CDR1 SGHVS and CDR2 FNYEAQ. The CDR3 loop is CASSARGGWSGGAYNEQFF. The CDR3 DNA reads TGTGCCAGCAGCGCGCGGGGGGGGTGGAGCGGGGGGGCCTACAATGAGCAGTTCTTC.

The rearrangement links TRBV4-1 to TRBJ1-1; D is unclear. The length of the CDR3 is 14 residues. Trimming stripped 3 bases from V and 1 base from J, with 9 bases between. Per the germline V gene, CDR1 is MGHRA and CDR2 is YSYEKL. The CDR3 sequence: CASSHTPPNTEAFF. For the CDR3, the DNA is TGCGCCAGCAGCCATACTCCACCGAACACTGAAGCTTTCTTT.

The chain joins TRBV7-6 to TRBJ2-3, with 8 bases fitting TRBD2. The CDR3 loop spans 15 amino acids. V lost 0 bases, J lost 4 bases, and 3 bases stayed unmatched. Germline V gene data show CDR1 as SGHVS and CDR2 as FNYEAQ. As DNA, the CDR3 is TGTGCCAGCAGCTTAGCGCCTAGCGGGCCAGATACGCAGTATTTT. Amino acids: CASSLAPSGPDTQYF.

This chain links TRBV19 with TRBJ1-5; D possibly corresponds to TRBD1 (5 bases). Deletions cut 1 base from V and 2 bases from J, with 12 bases between. In germline, CDR1 is LNHDA, CDR2 SQIVND (reference sequence). The length of the CDR3 is 16 residues. The CDR3 loop is CASSIGGSGGNQPQHF. The DNA of the CDR3 is TGTGCCAGTAGTATAGGGGGCTCGGGGGGCAATCAGCCCCAGCATTTT.

This rearrangement joins TRBV9 to TRBJ1-6; D not resolved. Germline CDR1 reads SGDLS; CDR2 reads YYNGEE. Trimming cost V 5 bases and J 1 base, with 10 bases left between them. The CDR3 consists of 15 residues. CDR3 bases: TGTGCCAGCAGGCCTACAGAATCCTATAATTCACCCCTCCACTTT. It specifies CASRPTESYNSPLHF.

The rearrangement joins TRBV7-3 to TRBJ2-7; D is perhaps TRBD2 (6 bases). Trimming took off 2 bases at V and 3 bases at J, with 11 bases between the two ends. Looked up from germline, CDR1 is SGHTA and CDR2 is FQGTGA. This CDR3 is built from 14 residues. DNA of the CDR3: TGTGCCAGCAGCTTAGGCGGGAATTTCTACGAGCAGTACTTC. Amino acids: CASSLGGNFYEQYF.

The rearrangement uses TRBV5-6 and TRBJ1-5; D unclear. V shed 0 bases and J shed 1 base, with 14 bases lying between them. The germline CDR1 and CDR2 sequences are SGHDT and YYEEEE. There are 17 residues in the CDR3. The CDR3 DNA follows: TGTGCCAGCAGCTTGGCCAGTCAAGTAGCGAGCAATCAGCCCCAGCATTTT. It encodes CASSLASQVASNQPQHF.